A single sample is the source of the 22 T cell receptor beta chains below, sequenced in a study of blood T cell repertoires in COVID-19. Clones were read by immunoSEQ multiplex PCR, and TCRdb kept only the in-frame ones, dropping some. Among a few hundred thousand clones listed, roughly 85% were seen once. Sequences were obtained from peripheral blood. These receptors came from a woman under 30 with acute or convalescent COVID-19.

V usage is TRBV25-1 and J usage is TRBJ1-3, with a weak D call TRBD1 (6 bases). The CDR3 runs 17 residues. Germline CDR1 and CDR2: MGHDK and SYGVNS. V was clipped by 4 bases and J by 4 bases, with 20 bases between them. The CDR3 nucleotides are TGTGCCAGCAGTGTCCGGACAGTCGGGGCGGAAGGAAACACCATATATTTT. Amino acid sequence: CASSVRTVGAEGNTIYF. The full variable domain, completed using reference TRBV25-1 and TRBJ1-3, is EADIYQTPRYLVIGTGKKITLECSQTMGHDKMYWYQQDPGMELHLIHYSYGVNSTEKGDLSSESTVSRIRTEHFPLTLESARPSHTSQYLCASSVRTVGAEGNTIYFGEGSWLTVV.

The chain employs TRBV28 and TRBJ1-1; the match to TRBD1 covers 10 bases. Germline-derived CDR1 and CDR2 are MDHEN and SYDVKM. This CDR3 is built from 14 residues. After removal of 7 bases from V and 4 bases from J, the junction contained 6 bases not matched to a gene. Here the CDR3 DNA reads TGTGCCAGCACCCCCGGGGACAGGGGCACTGAAGCTTTCTTT. It encodes CASTPGDRGTEAFF.

The CDR3, as DNA: TGTGCCAGCAGCTTAGTCGGAGGGGTGAACACCGGGGAGCTGTTTTTT. This gives the protein CASSLVGGVNTGELFF. This chain joins TRBV7-2 and TRBJ2-2, with D tentatively TRBD2 (6 bases). CDR3 length equals 16 residues. The germline V gene encodes CDR1 SGHTA and CDR2 FQGNSA. V dropped 1 base and J dropped 1 base, with 10 bases sitting between them. Drawing the rest from reference TRBV7-2 and TRBJ2-2, the complete variable domain is GAGVSQSPSNKVTEKGKDVELRCDPISGHTALYWYRQSLGQGLEFLIYFQGNSAPDKSGLPSDRFSAERTGGSVSTLTIQRTQQEDSAVYLCASSLVGGVNTGELFFGEGSRLTVL.

The J gene is TRBJ1-5, the V gene TRBV20-1; possibly TRBD1 for D (5 bases). The CDR3 covers 14 residues. The germline gives CDR1 DFQATT, CDR2 SNEGSKA (reference sequence). The V and J ends lost 3 bases and 4 bases respectively, with 13 bases between them. As DNA, the CDR3 is TGCAGTGCTAGTCGGGGGGTCCCTAATCAGCCCCAGCATTTT. Protein product: CSASRGVPNQPQHF.

The V gene is TRBV19, the J gene TRBJ1-5; no clear D. The ends were cut back, 5 bases at V and 7 bases at J, with 12 bases in the middle. The germline CDR1 and CDR2 sequences are LNHDA and SQIVND (reference sequence). This CDR3 is built from 13 residues. The CDR3 spells CASSPINGQPQHF. CDR3 coding DNA: TGTGCCAGTAGTCCGATCAATGGCCAGCCCCAGCATTTT.

This clone has just a few counts. This sequence joins TRBV19 and TRBJ2-1; TRBD2 matches 8 bases. The V gene's germline CDR1 is LNHDA and CDR2 SQIVND (reference sequence). The length of the CDR3 is 15 residues. J lost 3 bases, V lost 7 bases, and 8 bases had no gene match. The DNA of the CDR3 is TGTGCCAGTAACAAACCCGGGACTAGCTACAATGAGCAGTTCTTC. Encoded protein: CASNKPGTSYNEQFF.

V usage is TRBV5-1 and J usage is TRBJ2-5; the D gene is possibly TRBD1 (6 bases). The CDR3 runs to 14 residues. Germline CDR1 is SGHRS and CDR2 is YFSETQ. Trimming stripped 2 bases from V and 2 bases from J, with 10 bases between. The CDR3 reads CASSFGGYQETQYF. The CDR3 DNA is TGCGCCAGCAGCTTTGGGGGCTATCAAGAGACCCAGTACTTC.

V usage is TRBV5-1 and J usage is TRBJ1-1, with a possible D match to TRBD1 (5 bases). CDR1 is SGHRS, CDR2 YFSETQ, per germline. The ends were cut back, 4 bases at V and 0 bases at J, with 13 bases in the middle. The CDR3 runs 15 residues. The CDR3 protein is CASSKDTGMNTEAFF. The DNA for the CDR3 is TGCGCCAGCAGCAAGGACACAGGAATGAACACTGAAGCTTTCTTT.

Only a few counts were recorded for this clone. The chain couples TRBV10-2 to TRBJ2-3; the D gene is possibly TRBD2 (5 bases). The V end lost 4 bases, the J end lost 7 bases, and 18 bases lay between the germline ends. CDR3 length: 15 residues. The germline V gene has CDR1 WSHSY and CDR2 SAAADI. The CDR3 loop is CASSVERRTRNTQYF. The CDR3 nucleotides read TGCGCCAGCAGTGTAGAGCGGCGCACTCGTAATACGCAGTATTTT.

This clone has only a few counts. The chain has TRBV30 and TRBJ2-2; D ambiguous. Germline V gene sequence: CDR1 GTSNPN, CDR2 SVGIG (reference sequence). This CDR3 region has 14 residues. Trimming took off 0 bases at V and 6 bases at J, with 11 bases between the two ends. CDR3 in amino acids: CAWSVTVIPGELFF. CDR3 in DNA: TGTGCCTGGAGTGTAACAGTTATCCCCGGGGAGCTGTTTTTT.

The rearrangement uses TRBV27 and TRBJ2-7; D perhaps matches TRBD1 (5 bases). The germline V gene has CDR1 MNHEY and CDR2 SMNVEV (reference sequence). V dropped 4 bases and J dropped 3 bases, with 13 bases sitting between them. The length of the CDR3 is 14 residues. The DNA of the CDR3 is TGTGCCAGCAGTTCTTTCACAGGAAGCTACGAGCAGTACTTC. Translated, it gives CASSSFTGSYEQYF.

V usage is TRBV19 and J usage is TRBJ1-1; D call uncertain. Trimming took off 4 bases at V and 2 bases at J, with 11 bases between the two ends. This CDR3 region has 14 residues. Germline CDR1 reads LNHDA; CDR2 reads SQIVND (reference sequence). CDR3 sequence: CASSNSGLNTEAFF. For the CDR3, the DNA is TGTGCCAGTAGTAACAGTGGCCTCAACACTGAAGCTTTCTTT.

The rearrangement links TRBV2 to TRBJ2-1; D is unclear. The CDR3 has 11 residues. The germline V gene encodes CDR1 SNHLY and CDR2 FYNNEI. Trimming removed 10 bases at V and 9 bases at J, with 13 bases between. The CDR3 region is CATTPTGEQFF. CDR3 sequence (DNA): TGTGCCACGACCCCGACGGGTGAGCAGTTCTTC.

This chain uses TRBV28 with TRBJ2-1; D unclear. Trimming left V 3 bases short and J 9 bases short, with 12 bases between. The CDR3 has 13 residues. CDR1 is MDHEN and CDR2 is SYDVKM in the germline V gene. The CDR3 protein is CASSLVPVGEQFF. In DNA, the CDR3 is TGTGCCAGCAGTTTGGTCCCCGTCGGTGAGCAGTTCTTC.

The sample holds a few counts of this clone. The rearrangement uses TRBV25-1 and TRBJ1-1, with D perhaps matching TRBD1 (5 bases). This CDR3 comprises 14 residues. The V end lost 6 bases, the J end lost 0 bases, and 11 bases lay between the germline ends. The germline V gene encodes CDR1 MGHDK and CDR2 SYGVNS. CDR3 region: CASRETELNTEAFF. The CDR3 DNA reads TGTGCCAGCAGAGAGACAGAACTGAACACTGAAGCTTTCTTT.

The chain couples TRBV7-8 to TRBJ2-5; 13 bases fit TRBD2. The CDR3 has 19 residues. J lost 5 bases, V lost 1 base, and 13 bases had no gene match. The germline CDR1 and CDR2 sequences are SGHVS and FQNEAQ. For the CDR3, the DNA is TGTGCCAGCAGCTTAGGGGAGGCTGGACTAGCGGGAGAGGGCGAGACCCAGTACTTC. Its translation is CASSLGEAGLAGEGETQYF. Supplemented by reference TRBV7-8 and TRBJ2-5, the full variable domain reads GAGVSQSPRYKVAKRGQDVALRCDPISGHVSLFWYQQALGQGPEFLTYFQNEAQLDKSGLPSDRFFAERPEGSVSTLKIQRTQQEDSAVYLCASSLGEAGLAGEGETQYFGPGTRLLVL.

The chain is built from TRBV14 and TRBJ2-7; D possibly corresponds to TRBD2 (6 bases). The CDR3 runs to 14 residues. The germline V and J ends were trimmed by 0 bases and 2 bases, with 8 bases remaining between them. CDR1 is SGHDN and CDR2 is FVKESK in the germline V gene. This CDR3 reads CASSQDGGPYEQYF. The CDR3 DNA follows: TGTGCCAGCAGCCAAGACGGAGGGCCCTACGAGCAGTACTTC.

This chain connects TRBV2 to TRBJ2-5; weak D call: TRBD2 (6 bases). Germline V gene lookup returns CDR1 SNHLY and CDR2 FYNNEI. The CDR3 runs 15 residues. V lost 7 bases, J lost 4 bases, and 19 bases lay in between. CDR3 in amino acids: CASNAVGLGGETQYF. CDR3 coding DNA: TGTGCCAGCAACGCCGTGGGACTTGGAGGAGAGACCCAGTACTTC. Complete variable domain (other parts from reference TRBV2 and TRBJ2-5): EPEVTQTPSHQVTQMGQEVILRCVPISNHLYFYWYRQILGQKVEFLVSFYNNEISEKSEIFDDQFSVERPDGSNFTLKIRSTKLEDSAMYFCASNAVGLGGETQYFGPGTRLLVL.

This chain uses TRBV7-8 with TRBJ1-2, with TRBD1 as a possible D gene (5 bases). CDR3 size: 14 residues. V gave up 1 base and J gave up 1 base, with 7 bases separating them. Germline V gene lookup returns CDR1 SGHVS and CDR2 FQNEAQ. CDR3 in amino acids: CASSLVDSNYGYTF. CDR3 sequence (DNA): TGTGCCAGCAGCTTAGTCGACAGTAACTATGGCTACACCTTC.

V usage is TRBV7-6 and J usage is TRBJ2-5; no clear D. Germline V gene lookup returns CDR1 SGHVS and CDR2 FNYEAQ. The CDR3 totals 16 residues. The germline V and J ends were trimmed by 2 bases and 2 bases, with 15 bases remaining between them. In DNA form, the CDR3 reads TGTGCCAGCAGCTTAAGGAGCCGAGACCTACAAGAGACCCAGTACTTC. As protein: CASSLRSRDLQETQYF.

The count of this clone is one. DNA for the CDR3: TGCGCCAGCAGCCAAGAGTCGGGGGAAAGAGGCACTGAAGCTTTCTTT. Its translation: CASSQESGERGTEAFF. The gene calls are TRBV4-1 and TRBJ1-1; a weak D match, TRBD1 (5 bases). The V and J ends lost 0 bases and 4 bases respectively, with 15 bases between them. The CDR3 is 16 residues long. CDR1 and CDR2 from the germline V gene are MGHRA and YSYEKL.

CDR3 sequence: CASSLFTVAGRRNSPLHF. CDR3 coding DNA: TGTGCCAGCAGCTTGTTTACAGTTGCAGGCCGGAGGAATTCACCCCTCCACTTT. The chain combines TRBV5-8 with TRBJ1-6; D call uncertain. Trimming took 1 base from V and 7 from J, leaving 21 bases between them. From germline, CDR1 is SGHTS and CDR2 YDEGEE. The CDR3 is 18 residues long.